This is a list of T cell receptor beta chains from one sample in a study of blood T cell repertoires in COVID-19. Generated by immunoSEQ multiplex PCR, the TCRdb table keeps only in-frame clones and is missing some. The sample includes roughly 330,000 clones, more than 70% of them seen just once. Sequencing was performed on PBMCs or T cells enriched from blood (not recorded which). These receptors were obtained from a woman aged 25 to 39 who had recovered from COVID-19. The CDR3 runs from the conserved cysteine through the conserved F or W.

v_call cdr3_length cdr3_aa
TRBV19 14 CASSMGGRVDTQYF
TRBV11-2 17 CASSLARDTLSLVDAFF
TRBV24-1 16 CATSDLGGGYNSPLHF
TRBV5-4 16 CASSSAPGQGTDTQYF
TRBV7-2 15 CASSAGQSSYNEQFF
TRBV30 12 CAWRGGALEAFF
TRBV7-9 14 CASSPELGGDSYTF
TRBV7-9 15 CASSLDRGRNTEAFF
TRBV3-1/TRBV3-2 18 CASSQERVGGGIKNIQYF
TRBV16 15 CASTLGQASRETQYF
TRBV6-2/TRBV6-3 14 CASSYSWLNYGYTF
TRBV19 14 CASQTGLNNEKLFF
TRBV7-9 15 CASSLGGSYNSPLHF
TRBV5-1 19 CASTSTLGQGLSGANVLTF
TRBV5-8 16 CASSSSYRGSGNTIYF
TRBV6-5 14 CASSYFGGTGELFF
TRBV11-2 16 CASSLDVGGFTGELFF
TRBV10-3 15 CAISGVTLGTDTQYF
TRBV5-1 15 CASSLSGGVRDTQYF
TRBV6-5 13 CASTPGGPGELFF
TRBV6-1 14 CASSEAGVLNEQFF
TRBV10-2 14 CASREGQVNTEAFF
TRBV2 15 CASRSYRGGDEKLFF
TRBV2 14 CASRYRGSSYEQYF
TRBV7-9 17 CASSLGWDRASDSPLHF
TRBV28 15 CASSLATGGRTEAFF
TRBV5-4 15 CASKESGGAGETQYF
TRBV19 15 CASSDSGADSYEQYF
TRBV9 15 CASSVGPPRGEKLFF
TRBV7-2 18 CASSNPTSYRSRLETQYF
TRBV9 15 CASSVAPGGNTEAFF
TRBV5-4 15 CASSFLAGQGSEAFF
TRBV5-4 14 CASSLAGGAAEAFF
TRBV3-1/TRBV3-2 12 CASSQRTGEQFF
TRBV28 14 CASSLGYRGTEQYF
TRBV2 13 CASSEDTNYGYTF
TRBV5-1 17 CASRTRTVSLRGGEAFF
TRBV2 17 CASSEGETGRGLEKLFF
TRBV3-1/TRBV3-2 13 CASSPRGGGEAFF
TRBV12-3/TRBV12-4 12 CASSLGGPGYTF
TRBV28 14 CASLERGEVNGYTF
TRBV7-5 13 CVRSWARPHIQYF
TRBV5-1 15 CASSLSISSYNEQFF
TRBV5-5 11 CASSMNTEAFF
TRBV28 13 CASSFQGLHTIYF
TRBV28 14 CASSLAHSNQPQHF
TRBV29-1 13 CSVLTGANTEAFF
TRBV5-1 15 CASSLQQGAGTEAFF
TRBV3-1/TRBV3-2 13 CASSLGGYQPQHF
TRBV7-9 13 CASSSIPDFEAFF
TRBV11-2 12 CASSFDTYEQYF